These 9 T cell receptor beta chains came from one sample sequenced in a study of blood T cells in healthy people across ages. It was with a sample-barcoded 5' primer and a J-beta primer mix that a second PCR of about 6 to 12 cycles was run. MiXCR was run by TCRdb on the 5' RACE reads, yielding one entry per CDR3 protein. The sample yields some 1.4 million distinct CDR3 sequences, 42% seen once. The sample consisted of blood. These receptors all stem from a woman aged 18 to 35 in good health.

The V call is TRBV7-2, the J call TRBJ2-7; 7 positions agree with TRBD1. This CDR3 is built from 13 residues. Germline V lookup: CDR1 SGHTA, CDR2 FQGNSA. With 5 bases clipped from V and 3 bases from J, the junction kept 4 bases outside the gene matches. The CDR3 here is CASSATGFYEQYF. DNA for the CDR3: TGTGCCAGCAGCGCGACAGGGTTCTACGAGCAGTACTTC.

The chain's CDR3 is CASSEGTRVVLTF. CDR3 bases: TGTGCCAGCAGTGAAGGTACGAGAGTCGTCCTGACTTTC. This sequence joins TRBV6-1 and TRBJ2-6, with no clear D. Trimming left V 1 base short and J 12 bases short, with 10 bases between. Per germline, CDR1 MNHNS and CDR2 SASEGT. The CDR3 is 13 residues long.

This chain connects TRBV28 to TRBJ2-7; 7 bases are a match to TRBD1. The CDR3 consists of 14 residues. CDR1 and CDR2 from the germline V gene are MDHEN and SYDVKM. Unmatched junction bases numbered 9, after V lost 4 bases and J lost 6 bases. This CDR3 is CASSWGTATGEQYF. DNA of the CDR3: TGTGCCAGCAGTTGGGGGACAGCCACTGGCGAGCAGTACTTC. Combining the CDR3 with reference TRBV28 and TRBJ2-7 gives the whole variable domain DVKVTQSSRYLVKRTGEKVFLECVQDMDHENMFWYRQDPGLGLRLIYFSYDVKMKEKGDIPEGYSVSREKKERFSLILESASTNQTSMYLCASSWGTATGEQYFGPGTRLTVT.

This clonotype turned up a few times. The CDR3 DNA is TGTGCCAGCATTGGACTAGCGGGAGATCCAGATACGCAGTATTTT. This translates into CASIGLAGDPDTQYF. V usage is TRBV6-5 and J usage is TRBJ2-3; 13 positions match TRBD2. In germline, CDR1 is MNHEY, CDR2 SVGAGI. Germline trimming cut 7 bases from V and 4 bases from J; bases unmatched to any gene: 5. The CDR3 is 15 amino acids.

The V gene is TRBV30, the J gene TRBJ1-2; TRBD1 might be the D (5 bases). Germline V CDR1 and CDR2: GTSNPN, SVGIG (reference sequence). The CDR3 loop spans 14 amino acids. The V gene lost 1 base and the J gene lost 4 bases, with 13 bases spanning the gap. The DNA of the CDR3 is TGTGCCTGGAGTGGAGGGATTGGGGCCTATGGCTACACCTTC. It specifies CAWSGGIGAYGYTF.

This chain joins TRBV7-3 and TRBJ1-5; D ambiguous. V was trimmed by 5 bases and J by 2 bases, leaving 16 bases between them. The CDR3 totals 16 residues. Per germline, CDR1 SGHTA and CDR2 FQGTGA. The CDR3 DNA sequence: TGTGCCAGCAGCCTCTGGGCCGGGAAGGGCAATCAGCCCCAGCATTTT. Encoded protein: CASSLWAGKGNQPQHF.

The chain recombines TRBV4-1 with TRBJ2-2, with 8 bases fitting TRBD1. CDR1 and CDR2 from the germline V gene are MGHRA and YSYEKL. After removal of 1 base from V and 7 bases from J, the junction contained 8 bases not matched to a gene. The length of the CDR3 is 16 residues. CDR3 DNA sequence: TGCGCCAGCAGCCAAGGTGGGCAGGGGGCCGGCGGGGAGCTGTTTTTT. It is translated as CASSQGGQGAGGELFF.

In DNA, the CDR3 is TGCAGCGTTGACGGACAGGGCAGTCCCCCAGCTTTCTTT. This translates into CSVDGQGSPPAFF. V usage is TRBV29-1 and J usage is TRBJ1-1, with 8 bases that match TRBD1. The CDR3 runs 13 residues. Germline V gives CDR1 SQVTM, CDR2 ANQGSEA. The J segment lost 10 bases and the V segment lost 3 bases, leaving 10 bases of the junction unmatched.

Many counts were recorded for this clonotype. The chain combines TRBV2 with TRBJ2-5; D not certain. Trimming left V 6 bases short and J 11 bases short, with 25 bases between. The CDR3 has 15 residues. CDR1 is SNHLY and CDR2 is FYNNEI in the germline V gene. This chain's CDR3 is CASREFLISDNEQYF. CDR3 nucleotides: TGTGCCAGCAGAGAATTTCTAATCAGCGACAATGAGCAGTACTTC.